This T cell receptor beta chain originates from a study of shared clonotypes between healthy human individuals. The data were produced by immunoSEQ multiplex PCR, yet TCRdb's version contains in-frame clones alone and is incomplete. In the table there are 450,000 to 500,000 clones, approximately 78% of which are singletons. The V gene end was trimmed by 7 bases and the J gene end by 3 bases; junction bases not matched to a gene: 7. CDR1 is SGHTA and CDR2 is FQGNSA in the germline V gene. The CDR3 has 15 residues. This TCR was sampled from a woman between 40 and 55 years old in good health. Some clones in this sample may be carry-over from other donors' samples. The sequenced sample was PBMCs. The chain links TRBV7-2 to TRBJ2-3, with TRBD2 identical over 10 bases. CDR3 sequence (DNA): TGTGCCAGCACCCTACCGACTAGCGGGACAGATACGCAGTATTTT. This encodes CASTLPTSGTDTQYF.